This T cell receptor beta chain was captured in a study of T cell clones after liver transplantation. In the study overall: TCRbeta sequencing after a pre-transplant mixed lymphocyte reaction identified graft-donor-reactive clones, later tracked in post-transplant blood. Draws occurred before transplant, before withdrawal, and after complete or failed withdrawal.

This clone was observed a few times. Its antigen is not identified. Findings and caveats of the study: Graft donor-reactive T cells possibly entered the graft instead of undergoing deletion.

Clones were read by immunoSEQ multiplex PCR, and TCRdb kept only the in-frame ones, dropping some. In the table there are 25,000 to 35,000 clones, around 94% of which are singletons. The CDR3 covers 15 residues. V was pared by 5 bases and J by 1 base, with 12 bases between. Germline V gene data show CDR1 as SGHVS and CDR2 as FQNEAQ. This rearrangement joins TRBV7-8 to TRBJ2-1, with a possible D match to TRBD2 (6 bases). The specimen comprised CD8+ T cells from blood, sampled 12 months after liver transplant. The sequence came from a human patient who received a liver transplant. The graft donor may have given rise to some T cells. CDR3 DNA sequence: TGTGCCAGCAGCCCGCCCGGGGGTTCCTACAATGAGCAGTTCTTC. It codes for CASSPPGGSYNEQFF.